This T cell receptor beta chain was recovered during a study of blood T cells in healthy people across ages. Using a J-beta primer mix together with a sample-barcoded 5' primer, a second PCR was run for roughly 6 to 12 cycles. TCRdb called the 5' RACE reads again in MiXCR, with one record for every CDR3 protein. Here the sample spans over a million distinct CDR3 sequences, around two fifths being singletons. Unmatched junction bases numbered 8, after V lost 2 bases and J lost 1 base. The CDR3 sequence is 16 residues long. CDR1 is MNHEY, CDR2 SVGAGI, per germline. Sequences were obtained from blood. The sequence was collected from a woman under 30 in good health. The chain combines TRBV6-5 with TRBJ2-7, with 7 bases matching TRBD1. CDR3: CASSYDLWGQSYEQYF. For the CDR3, the DNA is TGTGCCAGCAGTTACGATTTATGGGGACAGTCCTACGAGCAGTACTTC.